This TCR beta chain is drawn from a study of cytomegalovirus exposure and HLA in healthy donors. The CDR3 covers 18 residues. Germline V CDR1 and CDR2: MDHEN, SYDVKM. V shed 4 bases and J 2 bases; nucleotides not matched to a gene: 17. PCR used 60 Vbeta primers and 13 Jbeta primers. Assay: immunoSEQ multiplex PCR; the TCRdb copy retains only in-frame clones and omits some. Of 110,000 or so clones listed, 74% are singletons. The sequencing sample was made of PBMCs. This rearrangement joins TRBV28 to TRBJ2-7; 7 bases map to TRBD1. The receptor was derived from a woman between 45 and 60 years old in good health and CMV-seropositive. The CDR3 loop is CASSSLLSSGQATYEQYF. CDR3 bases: TGTGCCAGCAGTTCCTTGCTATCGTCAGGACAGGCGACCTACGAGCAGTACTTC.